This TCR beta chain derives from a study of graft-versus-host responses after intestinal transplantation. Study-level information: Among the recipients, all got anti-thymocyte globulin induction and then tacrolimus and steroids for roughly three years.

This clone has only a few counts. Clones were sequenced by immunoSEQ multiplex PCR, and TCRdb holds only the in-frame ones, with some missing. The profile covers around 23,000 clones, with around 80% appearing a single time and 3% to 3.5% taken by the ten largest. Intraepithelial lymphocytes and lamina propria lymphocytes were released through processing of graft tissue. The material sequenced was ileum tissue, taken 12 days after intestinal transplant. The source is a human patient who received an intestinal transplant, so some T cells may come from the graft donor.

The CDR3 region is CSVELFGRDTQYF. CDR3 DNA sequence: TGCAGCGTTGAACTTTTTGGTCGGGATACGCAGTATTTT. V and J are TRBV29-1 and TRBJ2-3; the D is unclear. CDR1 and CDR2 (germline): SQVTM, ANQGSEA. The CDR3 runs to 13 residues. Between the trimmed V and J ends, which lost 2 bases and 6 bases, there was a span of 12 bases.